These 26 T cell receptor beta chains originate from one sample sequenced in a study of metastatic and nonmetastatic thyroid tumors. Patients underwent thyroid surgery, and none had received any treatment before it. With MiXCR, TCRdb reprocessed the PCR reads. The sample includes 20,000 or so clones, roughly 36% of them seen just once. The sample taken for sequencing was blood. These receptors all come from a male donor with papillary thyroid cancer or a benign thyroid nodule (not recorded which). Some clones in this sample may be carry-over from other donors' samples.

CDR3 protein: CASSSMNYEQYF. The CDR3 nucleotides are TGTGCCAGCAGTTCAATGAACTACGAGCAGTACTTC. The chain uses TRBV27 and TRBJ2-7; D call uncertain. The CDR3 is made up of 12 amino acids. The ends were cut back, 4 bases at V and 3 bases at J, with 7 bases in the middle. Germline V gene data show CDR1 as MNHEY and CDR2 as SMNVEV (reference sequence).

This clone was counted only a few times. The chain has TRBV6-1 and TRBJ2-3; D may be TRBD2 (6 bases). Germline-derived CDR1 and CDR2 are MNHNS and SASEGT. Trimming took off 4 bases at V and 0 bases at J, with 11 bases between the two ends. The CDR3 contains 15 residues. CDR3 in amino acids: CASSVVGSSTDTQYF. CDR3 sequence (DNA): TGTGCCAGCAGTGTGGTCGGGAGTAGCACAGATACGCAGTATTTT.

This clone is termed medium-sized. V is TRBV6-2 or TRBV6-3 and J is TRBJ2-1; 7 bases are a match to TRBD2. The V gene's germline CDR1 is MNHEY and CDR2 SVGEGT. Germline trimming cut 0 bases from V and 1 base from J; bases unmatched to any gene: 3. The CDR3 sequence is 16 residues long. The CDR3 sequence is CASSYSREPSYNEQFF. The CDR3 region has the DNA TGTGCCAGCAGTTACTCGCGGGAGCCTTCCTACAATGAGCAGTTCTTC.

This clone has at least ten counts. The chain uses TRBV11-2 and TRBJ2-7; TRBD2 is a possible D gene (7 bases). Trimming left V 2 bases short and J 4 bases short, with 24 bases between. This CDR3 comprises 18 residues. Germline lookup yields CDR1 SGHAT and CDR2 FQNNGV. DNA of the CDR3: TGTGCCAGCAGCTTATTTCTGGGGGGGCAGGGAGAGTTTTACGAGCAGTACTTC. It yields the protein CASSLFLGGQGEFYEQYF.

The rearrangement uses TRBV20-1 and TRBJ2-7, with D possibly being TRBD2 (5 bases). This CDR3 comprises 13 residues. CDR1 is DFQATT, CDR2 SNEGSKA, per germline (reference sequence). Trimming removed 8 bases at V and 0 bases at J, with 14 bases between. CDR3 region: CSCYRGSSYEQYF. The CDR3 nucleotides read TGCAGTTGCTACCGGGGAAGCTCCTACGAGCAGTACTTC.

This chain uses TRBV3-1 with TRBJ2-7, with 11 bases aligning to TRBD2. With 4 bases clipped from V and 2 bases from J, the junction kept 10 bases outside the gene matches. The germline CDR1 and CDR2 sequences are LGHDT and YNNKEL (reference sequence). The CDR3 length is 17 residues. The CDR3 reads CASSRTIGLAGTYEQYF. CDR3 DNA sequence: TGTGCCAGCAGCCGAACCATCGGACTAGCGGGCACCTACGAGCAGTACTTC.

In its sample, this clone was seen many times. The CDR3 does not end in the conserved phenylalanine or tryptophan, so this is likely a read error. V usage is TRBV5-1 and J usage is TRBJ2-1; 7 bases are shared with TRBD1. Germline V gives CDR1 SGHRS, CDR2 YFSETQ. The CDR3 is 16 residues long. J was trimmed by 5 bases and V by 1 base; bases with no gene match: 9. CDR3 in amino acids: CASSLLRTGLDNEQFV. The CDR3 nucleotides read TGCGCCAGCAGCTTGCTTCGGACAGGCCTTGACAATGAGCAGTTCGTC.

V gene TRBV20-1 combines with J gene TRBJ2-1; tentatively, D is TRBD2 (5 bases). This CDR3 has 13 amino acids. Germline loops: CDR1 DFQATT, CDR2 SNEGSKA (reference sequence). The V and J ends lost 6 bases and 8 bases respectively, with 17 bases between them. The CDR3 loop is CSAGFEGNHEQFF. The CDR3 nucleotides are TGCAGTGCCGGATTCGAGGGTAATCATGAGCAGTTCTTC.

This clone has ten or more counts. The chain carries TRBV6-5 and TRBJ2-1; 12 positions agree with TRBD2. V lost 3 bases to trimming and J lost 8 bases; unmatched junction nucleotides: 11. From germline, CDR1 is MNHEY and CDR2 SVGAGI. The CDR3 is 17 amino acids. CDR3 sequence (DNA): TGTGCCAGCAGTTATACCCTAGGACTAGCGGGAATCGATGAGCAGTTCTTC. This sequence encodes CASSYTLGLAGIDEQFF.

J is TRBJ2-1 and V is TRBV20-1; D gene uncertain. CDR1 and CDR2 from the germline V gene are DFQATT and SNEGSKA (reference sequence). The CDR3 runs 15 residues. Trimming took 6 bases from V and 4 from J, leaving 19 bases between them. CDR3 residues: CSARRSGLTYNEQFF. DNA of the CDR3: TGCAGTGCCCGCCGGTCGGGCCTAACTTACAATGAGCAGTTCTTC.

Judged by abundance, this clone is medium-sized. This chain connects TRBV11-2 to TRBJ2-2, with D unresolved. The germline V and J ends were trimmed by 3 bases and 0 bases, with 5 bases remaining between them. CDR1 is SGHAT and CDR2 is FQNNGV in the germline V gene. This CDR3 contains 14 residues. The CDR3 sequence: CASSFTANTGELFF. Here the CDR3 DNA reads TGTGCCAGCAGCTTCACTGCGAACACCGGGGAGCTGTTTTTT.

This clone turned up a few times. V and J are TRBV19 and TRBJ1-3; D possibly corresponds to TRBD1 (6 bases). The ends were cut back, 7 bases at V and 4 bases at J, with 17 bases in the middle. This CDR3 is built from 15 residues. The germline gives CDR1 LNHDA, CDR2 SQIVND (reference sequence). CDR3 in DNA: TGTGCCAGTACCAATCGGGGGGCCATCGGAAACACCATATATTTT. The encoded protein is CASTNRGAIGNTIYF. Full variable domain (rest looked up from reference TRBV19 and TRBJ1-3): DGGITQSPKYLFRKEGQNVTLSCEQNLNHDAMYWYRQDPGQGLRLIYYSQIVNDFQKGDIAEGYSVSREKKESFPLTVTSAQKNPTAFYLCASTNRGAIGNTIYFGEGSWLTVV.

Only a few counts were recorded for this clone. V and J are TRBV6-2 or TRBV6-3 and TRBJ2-7; D is unclear. The CDR3 has 13 residues. Per the germline V gene, CDR1 is MNHEY and CDR2 is SVGEGT. V lost 7 bases to trimming and J lost 2 bases, with 12 bases between them. The CDR3 nucleotides are TGTGCCAGCACCTACTCGAAGCCCTACGAGCAGTACTTC. Its protein is CASTYSKPYEQYF.

Many counts were recorded for this clone. This chain uses TRBV27 with TRBJ1-2; 8 bases match TRBD1. V shed 5 bases and J 3 bases; nucleotides not matched to a gene: 8. This CDR3 contains 15 residues. CDR1 and CDR2 (germline): MNHEY, SMNVEV (reference sequence). CDR3 sequence reads: CASSPRTGLDYGYTF. In nucleotides, the CDR3 is TGTGCCAGCAGTCCCAGGACAGGGTTAGACTATGGCTACACCTTC.

This clone was seen only a few times. The rearrangement links TRBV28 to TRBJ2-7, with D hard to call. The CDR3 loop spans 13 amino acids. Between the trimmed V and J ends, which lost 5 bases and 2 bases, there was a span of 10 bases. Germline V CDR1 and CDR2: MDHEN, SYDVKM. Here the CDR3 reads CASSERPTYEQYF. Here the CDR3 DNA reads TGTGCCAGCAGTGAGAGACCAACCTACGAGCAGTACTTC.

The gene calls are TRBV18 and TRBJ2-7; the match to TRBD1 covers 7 bases. Germline V CDR1 and CDR2: KGHSH, LQKENI. V lost 2 bases and J lost 5; bases outside the gene matches: 9. The CDR3 extends over 15 amino acids. The chain's CDR3 is CASSPFGTEKNEQYF. The DNA for the CDR3 is TGTGCCAGCTCACCATTTGGGACAGAAAAGAACGAGCAGTACTTC.

This clone was recorded at least ten times. The junction departs from germline at one end; a sequencing error may be responsible. This chain joins TRBV7-7 and TRBJ2-2; 12 nucleotides agree with TRBD1. CDR3 length: 15 residues. CDR1 SSHAT and CDR2 FNYEAQ come from the germline V gene (reference sequence). In DNA form, the CDR3 reads TGTGCTAGCAGCCTCGGGACAGGGGGCTCCGGGGAGCTGTTTTTT. Encoded protein: CASSLGTGGSGELFF.

By share, this clone counts as medium-sized. The gene calls are TRBV20-1 and TRBJ2-3, with D tentatively TRBD1 or TRBD2 (5 bases each). Germline CDR1 reads DFQATT; CDR2 reads SNEGSKA (reference sequence). V lost 5 bases and J lost 2, with 20 bases in between. The CDR3 spans 16 residues. CDR3 amino acids: CSAPGRGPGLTDTQYF. The CDR3 nucleotides read TGCAGTGCTCCCGGACGGGGACCAGGGCTCACAGATACGCAGTATTTT.

This clone has a handful of counts. The chain joins TRBV12-3 or TRBV12-4 to TRBJ1-1; 9 bases match TRBD1. This CDR3 comprises 13 residues. After removal of 6 bases from V and 4 bases from J, the junction contained 3 bases not matched to a gene. The CDR3 DNA reads TGTGCCAGCAGGCCGACAGGGGGCACTGAAGCTTTCTTT. This encodes CASRPTGGTEAFF.

This clone was found many times. The rearrangement links TRBV29-1 to TRBJ2-5; 7 positions agree with TRBD1. V gave up 7 bases and J gave up 5 bases; unmatched junction bases: 4. Germline V CDR1 and CDR2: SQVTM, ANQGSEA. CDR3 length: 11 residues. The CDR3 is CSGTRGETQYF. The CDR3 DNA is TGCAGCGGAACCAGGGGGGAGACCCAGTACTTC.

This clone was counted many times. V is TRBV11-3 and J is TRBJ2-7; a possible D gene is TRBD2 (5 bases). The CDR3 spans 12 residues. Looked up from germline, CDR1 is SGHNT and CDR2 is YENEEA. V was cut by 2 bases and J by 6 bases, with 8 bases left in between. The CDR3 protein is CASSLRGSEQYF. The CDR3 DNA is TGTGCCAGCAGCTTAAGAGGGAGCGAGCAGTACTTC. Together with reference TRBV11-3 and TRBJ2-7, the CDR3 gives the full variable domain: EAGVVQSPRYKIIEKKQPVAFWCNPISGHNTLYWYLQNLGQGPELLIRYENEEAVDDSQLPKDRFSAERLKGVDSTLKIQPAELGDSAVYLCASSLRGSEQYFGPGTRLTVT.

This clone occurred many times. This chain connects TRBV3-1 to TRBJ1-1; D perhaps matches TRBD1 (5 bases). This CDR3 has 16 residues. Germline-derived CDR1 and CDR2 are LGHDT and YNNKEL (reference sequence). Trimming took off 3 bases at V and 0 bases at J, with 14 bases between the two ends. CDR3 sequence (DNA): TGTGCCAGCAGCCAGGGGGGACCCACCTTGAACACTGAAGCTTTCTTT. Protein: CASSQGGPTLNTEAFF.

This clone turned up a few times. The rearrangement links TRBV6-1 to TRBJ2-2; tentative D call: TRBD2 (5 bases). The CDR3 length is 14 residues. Germline lookup yields CDR1 MNHNS and CDR2 SASEGT. Trimming took 6 bases from V and 3 from J, leaving 11 bases between them. This CDR3 reads CASRSSGYTGELFF. In nucleotides, the CDR3 is TGTGCCAGCAGATCGAGCGGATACACCGGGGAGCTGTTTTTT.

The chain is built from TRBV5-6 and TRBJ1-2, with D perhaps TRBD1 (5 bases). Trimming stripped 4 bases from V and 9 bases from J, with 16 bases between. The CDR3 covers 13 residues. The germline V gene has CDR1 SGHDT and CDR2 YYEEEE. The CDR3 DNA reads TGTGCCAGCAGCGCGTTACACGCAGGGAGCTACACCTTC. Its translation: CASSALHAGSYTF.

This chain joins TRBV20-1 and TRBJ2-1; D remains unclear. The CDR3 totals 14 residues. The V gene lost 4 bases and the J gene lost 7 bases, with 17 bases spanning the gap. CDR1 and CDR2 (germline): DFQATT, SNEGSKA (reference sequence). The CDR3 sequence is CSAIVATLYNEQFF. CDR3 nucleotide sequence: TGCAGTGCTATTGTTGCGACTTTGTATAATGAGCAGTTCTTC.

By its share, this clone is medium-sized. The V call is TRBV5-1, the J call TRBJ2-3, with 8 bases lining up with TRBD2. CDR3 length equals 15 residues. Per the germline V gene, CDR1 is SGHRS and CDR2 is YFSETQ. The V segment lost 7 bases and the J segment 0 bases; nucleotides outside the gene matches: 7. The CDR3 coding sequence is TGCGCCAGCCGGTTCGTAGCGGGGAGCACAGATACGCAGTATTTT. Residues: CASRFVAGSTDTQYF.